This entry lists 12 T cell receptor beta chains sequenced from one sample in a study of blood T cell repertoires in COVID-19. Sequencing used immunoSEQ multiplex PCR; TCRdb keeps in-frame clones, though not all of them. The sample lists some 200,000 clones, about nine tenths occurring once. The sample comprised peripheral blood. The receptor set was obtained from a man aged 45 to 65 with acute or convalescent COVID-19.

The rearrangement joins TRBV29-1 to TRBJ2-7; maybe TRBD2 (5 bases). Trimming shortened V by 6 bases and J by 0 bases, and 12 bases separated the two germline ends. From germline, CDR1 is SQVTM and CDR2 ANQGSEA. The CDR3 is made up of 13 amino acids. Here the CDR3 reads CSVVPEGSYEQYV. CDR3 sequence (DNA): TGCAGCGTCGTCCCCGAGGGCTCCTACGAGCAGTACGTC.

The V and J genes are TRBV6-5 and TRBJ2-6; D is possibly TRBD1 (7 bases). Trimming took off 4 bases at V and 0 bases at J, with 10 bases between the two ends. Germline CDR1 reads MNHEY; CDR2 reads SVGAGI. The CDR3 totals 16 residues. CDR3 DNA sequence: TGTGCCAGCAGTTTCAGGGGGGTCTCTGGGGCCAACGTCCTGACTTTC. The encoded protein is CASSFRGVSGANVLTF.

The V and J genes are TRBV4-2 and TRBJ1-5, with TRBD1 matching over 11 bases. CDR3 length: 16 amino acids. V was pared by 0 bases and J by 4 bases, with 2 bases of the junction left unmatched. The germline V gene has CDR1 LGHNA and CDR2 YNFKEQ. The CDR3 bases are TGTGCCAGCAGCCAAGAGGGGACAGGGGGGAATCAGCCCCAGCATTTT. Its protein product is CASSQEGTGGNQPQHF.

The chain employs TRBV19 and TRBJ1-3; 7 nucleotides align to TRBD1. With V trimmed by 6 bases and J by 2 bases, 4 bases remained unmatched. Per the germline V gene, CDR1 is LNHDA and CDR2 is SQIVND (reference sequence). The CDR3 spans 14 residues. The CDR3 coding sequence is TGTGCCAGTAGCCAGGGGGTCACTGGAAACACCATATATTTT. Encoded protein: CASSQGVTGNTIYF.

V is TRBV6-5 and J is TRBJ2-1; 12 bases map to TRBD2. This CDR3 contains 16 residues. Trimming took 0 bases from V and 9 from J; bases not matched to a gene: 6. Germline CDR1 reads MNHEY; CDR2 reads SVGAGI. CDR3 sequence reads: CASSYSRTSGVSEQFF. The CDR3 DNA reads as TGTGCCAGCAGTTACTCGAGGACTAGCGGGGTTAGTGAGCAGTTCTTC.

The V call is TRBV28, the J call TRBJ1-3; 7 bases agree with TRBD1. V dropped 9 bases and J dropped 0; count of bases not matched to a gene: 8. There are 15 residues in the CDR3. The germline V gene encodes CDR1 MDHEN and CDR2 SYDVKM. CDR3 residues: CASHPSGGSGNTIYF. Here the CDR3 DNA reads TGTGCCAGTCACCCGTCAGGGGGCTCTGGAAACACCATATATTTT.

The CDR3 DNA reads TGTGCCAGCAGTTTATCAAGCACCGGGACAGGGGCGGGGGGCTACACCTTC. Translating gives CASSLSSTGTGAGGYTF. The chain employs TRBV27 and TRBJ1-2, with TRBD1 matching 10 bases. This CDR3 contains 17 residues. Germline V gene sequence: CDR1 MNHEY, CDR2 SMNVEV (reference sequence). J was trimmed by 8 bases and V by 0 bases; bases with no gene match: 12.

V and J are TRBV28 and TRBJ2-7; D possibly corresponds to TRBD1 (6 bases). The CDR3 runs to 13 residues. The germline gives CDR1 MDHEN, CDR2 SYDVKM. Trimming stripped 5 bases from V and 1 base from J, with 9 bases between. CDR3 residues: CASSKGQSYEQYF. CDR3 coding DNA: TGTGCCAGCAGTAAAGGACAGTCCTACGAGCAGTACTTC.

The V gene is TRBV30, the J gene TRBJ1-6; TRBD1 matches at 9 bases. Per the germline V gene, CDR1 is GTSNPN and CDR2 is SVGIG (reference sequence). CDR3 length: 15 residues. The J segment lost 4 bases and the V segment lost 0 bases, leaving 1 base of the junction unmatched. CDR3 DNA sequence: TGTGCCTGGAGTGTAGGGACAGGGTATAATTCACCCCTCCACTTT. Translating gives CAWSVGTGYNSPLHF.

This clone occurred once. The genes are TRBV28 and TRBJ1-1; possibly TRBD1 for D (6 bases). Trimming shortened V by 2 bases and J by 5 bases, and 15 bases separated the two germline ends. The CDR3 has 15 amino acids. In germline, CDR1 is MDHEN, CDR2 SYDVKM. CDR3 sequence (DNA): TGTGCCAGCAGTTTAGGGGAGGGGGTTAAGACTGAAGCTTTCTTT. Its translation is CASSLGEGVKTEAFF.

This clone was found once. This chain uses TRBV7-2 with TRBJ1-2, with D possibly TRBD1 on 6 matching bases. Germline CDR1 SGHTA, CDR2 FQGNSA. V lost 4 bases, J lost 5 bases, and 17 bases lay in between. The CDR3 spans 15 residues. The CDR3 DNA reads TGTGCCAGCAGCTCAAGCTGGGGCAGGGGTTATGGCTACACCTTC. Protein product: CASSSSWGRGYGYTF.

This clone was seen a single time. The J gene is TRBJ1-1, the V gene TRBV7-3, with 7 bases identical to TRBD1. Looked up from germline, CDR1 is SGHTA and CDR2 is FQGTGA. The ends lost 1 base at V and 6 bases at J; junction bases unmatched: 11. This CDR3 spans 16 amino acids. Written as DNA, the CDR3 is TGTGCCAGCAGCTTAAGGGCCCGGGACAGAGGGGCTGAAGCTTTCTTT. Protein sequence: CASSLRARDRGAEAFF. The full variable domain, rest sourced from reference TRBV7-3 and TRBJ1-1, is GAGVSQTPSNKVTEKGKYVELRCDPISGHTALYWYRQSLGQGPEFLIYFQGTGAADDSGLPNDRFFAVRPEGSVSTLKIQRTERGDSAVYLCASSLRARDRGAEAFFGQGTRLTVV.